The present TCR beta chain was sequenced within a study of human T cells and chemical hapten exposure. Study information: Upper back patch tests used 0.01% DPC, scored after 6 days.

This clonotype has only a few counts. TCRdb re-called the RACE reads through MiXCR, storing one row per CDR3 protein. The sample holds about 120,000 distinct CDR3 sequences; roughly an eighth are singletons and the top ten take roughly 1.5%. The germline V gene encodes CDR1 DFQATT and CDR2 SNEGSKA (reference sequence). Deletions cut 1 base from V and 4 bases from J, with 8 bases between. The CDR3 sequence is 12 residues long. The time point is: patch test 1, 2 weeks after DPC sensitization. The treatment is: therapeutic diphenylcyclopropenone sensitization with weekly scalp DPC. This chain joins TRBV20-1 and TRBJ2-7; the D is unclear. This TCR came from a woman aged 45-59 years with alopecia areata. Some clones in this sample may be carry-over from other donors' samples. The specimen comprised whole blood, sampled in connection with sensitization to the hapten diphenylcyclopropenone (DPC). The CDR3 coding sequence is TGCAGTGCTAGAGTCGGATGGTACGAGCAGTACTTC. Encoded protein: CSARVGWYEQYF.